The present TCR beta chain was sequenced within a study of T cell clonotyping in hematopoietic cell transplantation. The table came from immunoSEQ multiplex PCR; TCRdb's copy has only in-frame clones and leaves some out. The data show around 27,000 clones, over 60% seen once. Study-wide findings and caveats: CD4 and CD8 repertoire contributions could not be separated without sorting.

After removal of 5 bases from V and 10 bases from J, the junction contained 14 bases not matched to a gene. The CDR3 is made up of 16 amino acids. CDR1 is SGHVS and CDR2 is FQNEAQ in the germline V gene. Noted time point: recipient sample about 28 days before transplant, after cytoreduction. Recipient blood drawn about 28 days pretransplant and days 30, 100, 180 after. With respect to this clone: Its specificity is unknown.

The sequenced sample was peripheral blood mononuclear cells, obtained before stem cell transplant. V and J are TRBV7-8 and TRBJ1-6, with 7 positions matching TRBD1. The sequence came from a man aged 45-65 years with myelodysplastic syndrome. Some clones in this sample may be carry-over from other donors' samples. The DNA for the CDR3 is TGTGCCAGCAGCCCCTATATAGGGGACAGACAGTCACCCCTCCACTTT. As protein: CASSPYIGDRQSPLHF.